The subject of this entry is one T cell receptor (beta chain). This clonotype was seen a handful of times. No antigen is known for it. No base qualities exist here, and no much larger clone lies one base off it. Library preparation employed PCR. Sequenced on an Illumina HiSeq 2500. TCR libraries were prepared with molecular barcoding, using unique molecular identifiers to normalize TCRbeta repertoire quantification. The public reads were reprocessed in TCRdb via fastp at Q25 and MiXCR, keeping in-frame beta chains. Every CDR3 protein is listed once, alongside the most common genes and DNA of its rows. The sample table shows around 680,000 distinct CDR3 sequences, and 15% to 20% are seen once. Under 1.2% of the sample is taken by the ten largest. The sample is drawn from a study of T-cell reconstitution after alpha-beta-depleted transplantation in children (dated by TCRdb to 2016 to 2018). About the investigation overall: The study quantitatively tracked T-cell immune reconstitution after TCRalphabeta/CD19-depleted allogeneic hematopoietic cell transplantation in children using TCR repertoire profiling.

Relative to germline, V is 0 bases shorter and J is 2 bases shorter, with 15 bases between their ends. The germline V gene encodes CDR1 DFQATT and CDR2 SNEGSKA (reference sequence). The CDR3 holds 16 amino acids from the cysteine to the phenylalanine. The retained sequence is limited to the CDR3, 48 bases, with the frame set at the first base. The sequence was obtained from a human donor who donated a stem cell graft to a child with acute myeloid leukemia. Material: PBMCs from the stem cell graft donor, obtained from the stem cell graft. Recombination connected TRBV20-1 to TRBJ2-3; TRBD1 is a possible D gene, resting on 6 matching bases. Here the CDR3 is given as CSARDPPGHITDTQYF. The sequence in DNA is TGCAGTGCTAGAGATCCCCCGGGACACATCACAGATACGCAGTATTTT.